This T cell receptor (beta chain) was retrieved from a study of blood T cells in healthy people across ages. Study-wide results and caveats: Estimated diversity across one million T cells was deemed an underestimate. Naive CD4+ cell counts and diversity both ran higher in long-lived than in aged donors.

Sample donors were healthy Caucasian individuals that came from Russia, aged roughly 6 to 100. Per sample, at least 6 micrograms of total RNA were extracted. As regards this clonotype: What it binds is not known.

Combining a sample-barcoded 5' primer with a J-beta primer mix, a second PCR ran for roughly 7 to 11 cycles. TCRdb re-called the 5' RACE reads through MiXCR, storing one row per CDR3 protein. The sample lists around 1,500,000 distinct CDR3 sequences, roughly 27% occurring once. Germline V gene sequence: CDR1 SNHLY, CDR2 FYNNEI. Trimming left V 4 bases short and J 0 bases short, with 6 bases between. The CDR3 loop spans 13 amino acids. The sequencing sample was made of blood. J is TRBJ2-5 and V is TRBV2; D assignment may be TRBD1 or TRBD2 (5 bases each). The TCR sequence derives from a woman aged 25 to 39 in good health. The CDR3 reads CASSGDHQETQYF. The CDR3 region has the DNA TGTGCCAGCAGTGGGGACCACCAAGAGACCCAGTACTTC.